These T cell receptor beta chains were read from a single sample in a study of blood T cells in healthy people across ages. TCRdb called the 5' RACE reads again in MiXCR, with one record for every CDR3 protein. The table records roughly 800,000 distinct CDR3 sequences, roughly 64% of them present only once. Material for sequencing was blood. The receptor source for this set is a man aged 25 to 40 in good health. CDR3s include the opening cysteine and the closing phenylalanine or tryptophan. The order of the fields is clone size, V gene, J gene, D gene, CDR3 DNA, CDR3 protein. D genes are given only for firm matches. Where a row states a size, it is once, few, many or the class of an expanded clone; other rows omit it.

NA,TRBV7-2,TRBJ1-2,NA,TGTGCCAGCAGCTTAATGGGGTTTGGCTACACCTTC,CASSLMGFGYTF
few,TRBV4-3,TRBJ2-3,TRBD2,TGCGCCAGCAGCCAGGATAGCGGGAGTGGTATAGATACGCAGTATTTT,CASSQDSGSGIDTQYF
NA,TRBV3-1,TRBJ2-1,NA,TGTGCCAGCAGCCAAGATCGGGGGAGCGTCCAGTTCTTC,CASSQDRGSVQFF
few,TRBV20-1,TRBJ2-1,NA,TGCAGTGCTAGCCCTGGTCGGTGGGGTGAGCAGTTCTTC,CSASPGRWGEQFF
NA,TRBV28,TRBJ2-6,NA,TGTGCCAGCAGTTTGGGCGACTGGGTTTCTGGGGCCAACGTCCTGACTTTC,CASSLGDWVSGANVLTF
few,TRBV7-2,TRBJ2-1,TRBD2,TGTGCCAGCAGCTTCGGACTAGCGGGAGGGAGCCATGAGCAGTTCTTC,CASSFGLAGGSHEQFF
NA,TRBV29-1,TRBJ2-1,TRBD2,TGCAGCGCTCTGCGACTAGCGGGAAAGAAACCGAGCTCCTACAATGAGCAGTTCTTC,CSALRLAGKKPSSYNEQFF
NA,TRBV7-3,TRBJ2-7,NA,TGTGCCAGCAGTCCACAGGGGGAGGGTTTTGGTGAGCAGTACTTC,CASSPQGEGFGEQYF
NA,TRBV20-1,TRBJ1-5,NA,TGCAGTGCTAGGCAACATGGCAATCAGCCCCAGCATTTT,CSARQHGNQPQHF
NA,TRBV5-1,TRBJ2-1,TRBD1,TGCGCCAACAGCTATGGGACAGGGCGATCCTACAATGAGCAGTTCTTC,CANSYGTGRSYNEQFF
NA,TRBV5-5,TRBJ1-4,NA,TGTGCCAGCAGCTTGGGATCGGGCTGGGCTAATGAAAAACTGTTTTTT,CASSLGSGWANEKLFF
NA,TRBV20-1,TRBJ1-5,TRBD1,TGCAGTGCTCACAGGGGAGGGCAGCCCCAGCATTTT,CSAHRGGQPQHF
NA,TRBV4-2,TRBJ2-1,NA,TGTGCCAGCAGCCAAGTACCCGAGCCTGAGCAGTTCTTC,CASSQVPEPEQFF
NA,TRBV15,TRBJ2-1,NA,TGTGCCACCAGACTTACTCGAAACTCCTACAATGAGCAGTTCTTC,CATRLTRNSYNEQFF
few,TRBV29-1,TRBJ2-1,NA,TGCAGCGTCAAAGACCCGGCGGGGAATGAGCAGTTCTTC,CSVKDPAGNEQFF
once,TRBV20-1,TRBJ1-5,NA,TGCAGTGCTAGGGCGTCCTTAGGCGATCAGCCCCAGCATTTT,CSARASLGDQPQHF
NA,TRBV20-1,TRBJ1-2,TRBD1,TGCAGTGCTAGATGGGGACAGGATGGCTACACCTTC,CSARWGQDGYTF
NA,TRBV20-1,TRBJ2-3,NA,TGCAGTGCCATACGTATTTCTAGCACAGATACGCAGTATTTT,CSAIRISSTDTQYF
NA,TRBV6-5,TRBJ1-2,NA,TGTGCCAGCAGGAACTTCAAGTCGCCGCCCTATGGCTACACCTTC,CASRNFKSPPYGYTF
few,TRBV6-5,TRBJ2-7,TRBD1,TGTGCCAGCAGTTCGCCGGGACAGGGCCACGAGCAGTACTTC,CASSSPGQGHEQYF
few,TRBV6-2/TRBV6-3,TRBJ2-5,TRBD2,TGTGCCACCAGCGGGGCCGAAGAGACCCAGTACTTC,CATSGAEETQYF
NA,TRBV20-1,TRBJ2-3,TRBD2,TGCAGTGCTAGCAGGACTAGCGGGCCGACAGATACGCAGTATTTT,CSASRTSGPTDTQYF
once,TRBV29-1,TRBJ2-1,NA,TGCAGCGTTTCAGTCTCGGCGGGCAATGAGCAGTTCTTC,CSVSVSAGNEQFF
NA,TRBV29-1,TRBJ2-7,NA,TGCAGCGTTGAGACAACCGGGCACTACGAGCAGTACTTC,CSVETTGHYEQYF
NA,TRBV9,TRBJ2-4,NA,TGTGCCAGCAGCGTAGGGCAGGGCGACGAGGAGCAGTACTTC,CASSVGQGDEEQYF
NA,TRBV6-5,TRBJ1-2,NA,TGTGCCAGCAGTTTGGCTGCGGGCGGTAACTATGGCTACACCTTC,CASSLAAGGNYGYTF
NA,TRBV7-9,TRBJ2-3,NA,TGTGCCAGCAGCTATGGGGCCTACACAGATACGCAGTATTTT,CASSYGAYTDTQYF
NA,TRBV27,TRBJ2-2,NA,TGTGCCAGCGGCGGGGAGCTGTTTTTT,CASGGELFF
NA,TRBV2,TRBJ2-7,TRBD2,TGTGCCAGCTCTCCGGGACTAGACTCCTACGAGCAGTACTTC,CASSPGLDSYEQYF
few,TRBV6-5,TRBJ2-7,NA,TGTGCCAGCAGTTACGTTCAGGGGGAGCAGTACTTC,CASSYVQGEQYF
many,TRBV18,TRBJ2-5,NA,TGTGCCAGCAGCCCGGAAGAGACCCAGTACTTC,CASSPEETQYF
NA,TRBV28,TRBJ2-3,NA,TGTACCAGCAACACTCGGAGGATTAGCACAGATACGCAGTATTTT,CTSNTRRISTDTQYF
NA,TRBV6-1,TRBJ1-2,NA,TGTGCCAGCAGTGACAGCCTAGCTAACTATGGCTACACCTTC,CASSDSLANYGYTF
once,TRBV19,TRBJ2-5,TRBD2,TGTGCCAGTAGTATTAGCGGGACATCCTACAATGAGCAGTACTTC,CASSISGTSYNEQYF
few,TRBV20-1,TRBJ2-5,NA,TGCAGTGCCGGGGACCCACTGGGCCAAGAGACCCAGTACTTC,CSAGDPLGQETQYF
NA,TRBV6-1,TRBJ1-4,NA,TGTGCCAGCAGTGATTTGGGTTTTAATGAAAAACTGTTTTTT,CASSDLGFNEKLFF
many,TRBV24-1,TRBJ2-2,NA,TGTGCCACCAGGGGAGCCGGGGAGCTGTTTTTT,CATRGAGELFF
many,TRBV15,TRBJ2-5,NA,TGTGCCACCAGCAGACGGACTATCAGCGGGGAGACCCAGTACTTC,CATSRRTISGETQYF
NA,TRBV3-1,TRBJ2-1,NA,TGTGCCAGCAGCCTAACAGGTAGATTGGGGAATGAGCAGTTCTTC,CASSLTGRLGNEQFF
few,TRBV29-1,TRBJ2-5,NA,TGCAGCGCCGAGCGGGGGACAGTAGAGACCCAGTACTTC,CSAERGTVETQYF
few,TRBV5-8,TRBJ2-7,NA,TGTGCCAGCAGCCTAACAGGGTTCCCGGCCTCCTACGAGCAGTACTTC,CASSLTGFPASYEQYF
NA,TRBV29-1,TRBJ2-3,TRBD2,TGCAGCGTTGGGGGCGGGAGTGCTAGCACAGATACGCAGTATTTT,CSVGGGSASTDTQYF
once,TRBV28,TRBJ2-5,NA,TGTGCCAGCTTCGGGAGTGCTGCTTACGGGCAGTACTTC,CASFGSAAYGQYF
NA,TRBV30,TRBJ2-7,TRBD2,TGTGCCTGGAGTGTACGGGGACTACCCAGCTCCTACAATGAGCAGTACTTC,CAWSVRGLPSSYNEQYF
many,TRBV7-2,TRBJ2-6,NA,TGTGCCAGCAGCTTAGGGGGCTCTGGGGCCAACGTCCTGACTTTC,CASSLGGSGANVLTF
once,TRBV5-1,TRBJ2-7,NA,TGCGCCAGCAGCTTTTCGCGACAGCCAAACTCCTACGAGCAGTACTTC,CASSFSRQPNSYEQYF
NA,TRBV4-2,TRBJ2-4,TRBD2,TGTGCCAGCAGCCTTTTCGGCGGGAGGGACATTCAGTACTTC,CASSLFGGRDIQYF
NA,TRBV4-3,TRBJ2-7,TRBD1,TGCGCCAGCAGCCAGAAGGACAGGACCTCCTCCTACGAGCAGTACTTC,CASSQKDRTSSYEQYF
once,TRBV20-1,TRBJ1-2,NA,TGCAGTGCTAGAGAACAGGGTCTCGGCGGCTACACCTTC,CSAREQGLGGYTF
few,TRBV6-2/TRBV6-3,TRBJ2-2,TRBD1,TGTGCCAGCACTATCGGGACAGCTAACACCGGGGAGCTGTTTTTT,CASTIGTANTGELFF
once,TRBV11-2,TRBJ2-3,NA,TGTGCCAGCAGCCTCCTTTTGGTAGATACGCAGTATTTT,CASSLLLVDTQYF
NA,TRBV21-1,TRBJ2-6,NA,TGTGCCAGCAGCACGTTCGTAGAGGGGCCCGGGGCCAACGTCCTGACTTTC,CASSTFVEGPGANVLTF
NA,TRBV10-3,TRBJ1-5,NA,TGTGCCATCAGTGAGCGGGCAGGGGATCAGCCCCAGCATTTT,CAISERAGDQPQHF
many,TRBV12-3/TRBV12-4,TRBJ2-1,TRBD1,TGTGCCAGCAGTTTTAAAGGGGGCGGAAGGGAGCAGTTCTTC,CASSFKGGGREQFF